This TCR beta chain comes out of a study of T-cell reconstitution after alpha-beta-depleted transplantation in children. The authors prepared the TCRbeta library with unique molecular identifiers. TCRdb analysed the PCR reads with MiXCR anew, one entry per CDR3 protein. The sample yields around 370,000 distinct CDR3 sequences, under 13% seen once. The sample holds a few counts of this clonotype. Trimming cost V 4 bases and J 1 base; bases outside gene matches: 2. Germline loops: CDR1 DFQATT, CDR2 SNEGSKA (reference sequence). The length of the CDR3 is 15 residues. The chain uses TRBV20-1 and TRBJ2-2; TRBD2 matches 11 bases. The sequence was collected from a human donor who donated a stem cell graft to a child with acute lymphoblastic leukemia. The sample in question was PBMCs from the stem cell graft donor, obtained from the stem cell graft. This CDR3 reads CSAKGLAGNTGELFF. The CDR3 DNA is TGCAGTGCTAAAGGACTAGCGGGGAACACCGGGGAGCTGTTTTTT.